This T cell receptor (beta chain) derives from a study of OX40 agonist ivuxolimab in advanced cancers. This table comes from immunoSEQ multiplex PCR, and its TCRdb copy is limited to in-frame clones, with some not included. The sample consists of tens of thousands of clones, approximately 88% of them appearing once. Exclusion applied to patients with autoimmune disease history or systemic immunosuppression. The CDR3 contains 14 residues. Germline V gene lookup returns CDR1 SGDLS and CDR2 YYNGEE. Trimming removed 2 bases at V and 0 bases at J, with 6 bases between. The V call is TRBV9, the J call TRBJ2-1, with D unclear. The material sequenced was CD4+ or CD8+ T cells sorted from blood, taken in a trial of the OX40 agonist ivuxolimab. The source of this sequence is an adult with an advanced solid tumor such as melanoma, head and neck, liver or kidney cancer. The CDR3 DNA reads TGTGCCAGCAGCGTCGCTAGCTCCTACAATGAGCAGTTCTTC. It encodes CASSVASSYNEQFF.